The next 2 T cell receptor beta chains were all read from a single sample in a study of shared clonotypes between healthy human individuals. Method: immunoSEQ multiplex PCR; TCRdb's copy keeps in-frame clones and lacks some. The table records over 1.5 million clones, approximately 98% of them present only once. The sequenced material came from naive CD4+ T cells sorted from blood. Subset denoted: CD45RA+ positively selected. Receptor source: a man aged 25 to 45 in good health.

This chain connects TRBV7-8 to TRBJ1-5, with 10 bases aligning to TRBD1. Unmatched junction bases numbered 13, after V lost 5 bases and J lost 0 bases. The V gene's germline CDR1 is SGHVS and CDR2 FQNEAQ. The CDR3 is made up of 19 amino acids. CDR3 protein: CASSRSLGTGDYSNQPQHF. CDR3 coding DNA: TGTGCCAGCAGCAGAAGTTTAGGGACAGGGGATTATAGCAATCAGCCCCAGCATTTT.

V is TRBV11-2 and J is TRBJ2-1; D might be TRBD2 (5 bases). The V gene's germline CDR1 is SGHAT and CDR2 FQNNGV. The germline V and J ends were trimmed by 5 bases and 9 bases, with 14 bases remaining between them. There are 13 residues in the CDR3. The CDR3 bases are TGTGCCAGCAGCCGCTCACTAGACTCTGAGCAGTTCTTC. Translation gives CASSRSLDSEQFF.